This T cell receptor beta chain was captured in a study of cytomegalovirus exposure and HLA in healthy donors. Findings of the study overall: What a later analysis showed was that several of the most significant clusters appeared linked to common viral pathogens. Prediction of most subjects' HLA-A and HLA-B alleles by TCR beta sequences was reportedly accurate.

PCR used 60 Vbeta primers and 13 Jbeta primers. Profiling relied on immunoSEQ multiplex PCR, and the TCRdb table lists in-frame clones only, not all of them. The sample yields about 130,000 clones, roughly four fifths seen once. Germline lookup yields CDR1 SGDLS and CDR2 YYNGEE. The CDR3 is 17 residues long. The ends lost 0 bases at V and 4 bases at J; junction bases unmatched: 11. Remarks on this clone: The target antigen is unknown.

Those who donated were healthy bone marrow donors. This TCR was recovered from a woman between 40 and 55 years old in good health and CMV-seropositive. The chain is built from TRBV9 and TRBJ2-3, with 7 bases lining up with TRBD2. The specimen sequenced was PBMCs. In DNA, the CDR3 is TGTGCCAGCAGCGTAGCTACGTTGGGGAGGGGAGCAGATACGCAGTATTTT. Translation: CASSVATLGRGADTQYF.